One sample yielded the 3 T cell receptor beta chains listed below, sequenced in a study of spatial heterogeneity in lung cancer. TCRdb ran MiXCR on the 5' RACE reads and lists one entry per CDR3 protein. The top ten hold 35% to 45% of the sample, which has approximately 13,000 distinct CDR3 sequences, 5% to 6% seen once. As for time point: sample taken at primary tumor resection. Sequencing was performed on whole RNA extracted from tumor and nontumor lung tissue, or from frozen PBMC, and the material was left unsorted. The sequencing used lung tumor tissue, collected at surgery. Every receptor here comes from a human donor with early-stage non-small cell lung cancer.

This clonotype is deemed medium-sized. The library was prepared for alpha chains; this beta chain is a stray read, so its frequency means little. The chain employs TRBV11-2 and TRBJ2-1, with 8 positions matching TRBD2. V gave up 4 bases and J gave up 5 bases; unmatched junction bases: 4. Per the germline V gene, CDR1 is SGHAT and CDR2 is FQNNGV. This CDR3 is 14 amino acids long. The CDR3 DNA reads as TGTGCCAGCAGCTCTAGCGGGCCCGACAATGAGCAGTTCTTC. It translates to CASSSSGPDNEQFF.

This clonotype has a count of ten or more. This beta chain is an unintended read in a library built for alpha chains; its size means little. V and J are TRBV6-5 and TRBJ2-7, with D hard to call. CDR3 length: 13 residues. Trimming stripped 0 bases from V and 6 bases from J, with 9 bases between. Germline-derived CDR1 and CDR2 are MNHEY and SVGAGI. The CDR3 DNA follows: TGTGCCAGCAGTTACTCCGGTAATATCGAGCAGTACTTC. Translated: CASSYSGNIEQYF.

This clonotype was found many times. This beta chain is a stray read from a library made for alpha chains; its abundance is not meaningful. CDR3 loop: CASSQDTGAYNEQFF. The CDR3 bases are TGCGCCAGCAGCCAAGATACGGGTGCCTACAATGAGCAGTTCTTC. The chain recombines TRBV4-3 with TRBJ2-1; D is unclear. Germline V CDR1 and CDR2: LGHNA, YSLEER. The ends were cut back, 0 bases at V and 2 bases at J, with 8 bases in the middle. The CDR3 loop spans 15 amino acids.